This entry lists 3 T cell receptor beta chains sequenced from one sample in a study of response to subunit inactivated influenza vaccine. TCRdb re-derived calls from the RT-PCR reads in MiXCR, one entry per CDR3 protein. This sample has about 800,000 distinct CDR3 sequences, with 21% found just once. The source material was PBMCs from blood, sampled about 5 days after vaccination. Source of these receptors: a man aged 45 to 65 who received an inactivated influenza vaccine.

The CDR3 is CASSQGHRGAYEQYF. In DNA form, the CDR3 reads TGCGCCAGCAGCCAGGGACACAGGGGCGCCTACGAGCAGTACTTC. V usage is TRBV4-3 and J usage is TRBJ2-7, with TRBD1 matching 7 bases. The CDR3 totals 15 residues. Germline V lookup: CDR1 LGHNA, CDR2 YSLEER. Trimming cost V 3 bases and J 2 bases; bases outside gene matches: 7.

The V call is TRBV27, the J call TRBJ2-2; D not certain. V was cut by 3 bases and J by 3 bases, with 8 bases left in between. This CDR3 comprises 14 residues. Germline V gives CDR1 MNHEY, CDR2 SMNVEV (reference sequence). CDR3 DNA sequence: TGTGCCAGCAGTTTTGACTCATACACCGGGGAGCTGTTTTTT. Amino acids: CASSFDSYTGELFF.

This clonotype was found a few times. This chain links TRBV27 with TRBJ2-1; 9 bases map to TRBD2. With 3 bases clipped from V and 8 bases from J, the junction kept 5 bases outside the gene matches. CDR3 size: 14 residues. Germline values: CDR1 MNHEY, CDR2 SMNVEV (reference sequence). The CDR3 bases are TGTGCCAGCAGTTTTGCGGGGGGGCCCTATGAGCAGTTCTTC. Translated, it gives CASSFAGGPYEQFF.